The present entry profiles one T cell receptor beta chain with its context. Authors' analysis steps: Reference gene primer amplification in the assay estimated nucleated cell counts. Some clones are missing from TCRdb's copy, which holds only in-frame ones; the method was immunoSEQ multiplex PCR. D and trimming were read from the DNA, whereas the V and J calls and clone size are those reported in that table. The sample comprises more than 110,000 clones, over 75% of which are singletons, and around 3% rests with the top ten. This sample was included in a study of blood T cell repertoires in COVID-19. Study context: The analysed material was cDNA or gDNA that came from T cells, B-cell-depleted T cells, or PBMCs.

This receptor was obtained from a woman aged 45-60 years who had recovered from COVID-19. The sequenced sample was PBMCs or T cells enriched from blood (not recorded which).

In DNA, the CDR3 is TGTGCCAGCAGTTTTGGACACCGGGAAAAACTGTTTTTT. It encodes CASSFGHREKLFF. The chain has TRBV12-3 or TRBV12-4 and TRBJ1-4, with D possibly matching TRBD1 (5 bases). This CDR3 contains 13 residues. The V and J ends lost 3 bases and 8 bases respectively, with 10 bases between them.